A selection of T cell receptor beta chains follows, all from one sample in a study of CD8+CD57+ T cells in acquired aplastic anemia. TCRdb processed the reads anew with MiXCR; each CDR3 protein has one entry. The data contain about 290,000 distinct CDR3 sequences, approximately 60% of them seen just once; the ten biggest clones take up around 1.3%. Sequenced material: sorted CD4+, CD8+, or CD8+CD57+ T cells (not recorded which) from PBMCs. The receptors here all came from a human donor with aplastic anemia. The CDR3 runs from the conserved cysteine through the conserved F or W. D genes are given only for firm matches. Clone size appears in some rows only: once, few, many, or a class for an expanded clone.

>TRBD2|NA|TRBJ2-5|TRBV6-4
TGTGCCAGCAGCGGACTAGCGTCAGAGACCCAGTACTTC
CASSGLASETQYF
>TRBD1|NA|TRBJ1-6|TRBV7-8
TGTGCCAGCGGAGGGACAGTCAATAATTCACCCCTCCACTTT
CASGGTVNNSPLHF
>TRBD1|NA|TRBJ1-1|TRBV19
TGTGCCAGTACCGAAGGTCTGGGGACAGGTGCTGAAGCTTTCTTT
CASTEGLGTGAEAFF
>NA|few|TRBJ2-7|TRBV7-8
TGTGCCAGCAGCTGGAGGGGCAACTACGAGCAGTACTTC
CASSWRGNYEQYF
>TRBD1|NA|TRBJ1-6|TRBV13
TGTGCCAGCAGCTTAGTAGGGGACAGGGGAGGCTCACCCCTCCACTTT
CASSLVGDRGGSPLHF
>TRBD2|NA|TRBJ2-1|TRBV19
TGTGCCAGTAGTAGTCTAGCGGGGTCGTGGAATGAGCAGTTCTTC
CASSSLAGSWNEQFF
>TRBD2|NA|TRBJ2-7|TRBV20-1
TGCAGTGCTAGTCCCGGGAGGGCCACCTACGAGCAGTACTTC
CSASPGRATYEQYF
>NA|once|TRBJ1-2|TRBV2
TGTGCCAGCGCGGAGTTCCCTGGCTATGGCTACACCTTC
CASAEFPGYGYTF
>TRBD1|NA|TRBJ2-2|TRBV5-1
TGCGCCAGCAGCCTGGGACAGGGGAACACCGGGGGGCTGTTTTTT
CASSLGQGNTGGLFF
>NA|NA|TRBJ2-7|TRBV7-9
TGTGCCAGTTCACGAGAGGCGTACGAGCAGTACTTC
CASSREAYEQYF
>TRBD2|NA|TRBJ2-7|TRBV7-9
TGTGCCAGCACCTCCCACGGGGGGTTTTACGAGCAGTACTTC
CASTSHGGFYEQYF
>TRBD2|many|TRBJ2-1|TRBV9
TGTGCCAGCAGCTTCCGAGGGACTAGCTCCTACAATGAGCAGTTCTTC
CASSFRGTSSYNEQFF
>NA|once|TRBJ2-3|TRBV20-1
TGCAGTGCTAGATTAAGGTTCGGGACAGATACGCAGTATTTT
CSARLRFGTDTQYF
>TRBD1|NA|TRBJ2-7|TRBV20-1
TGCAGTGCCACCCGGGGACAGGCTTACGAGCAGTACTTC
CSATRGQAYEQYF
>TRBD1|many|TRBJ1-2|TRBV5-1
TGCGCCAGCAGCTTGGGACAGGGAGCCGGCTACACCTTC
CASSLGQGAGYTF
>NA|NA|TRBJ2-7|TRBV10-3
TGTGCCATCAGTGAGGCCTCCCCAGTAAGAAAATACGAGCAGTACTTC
CAISEASPVRKYEQYF
>TRBD2|NA|TRBJ2-1|TRBV2
TGTGCCAGCAGTGGGGTCGATAGCGGGAGGAGCTCCTACAATGAGCAGTTCTTC
CASSGVDSGRSSYNEQFF
>NA|NA|TRBJ1-5|TRBV7-2
TGTGCCAGTAGTCAGGGAAGAAGTAGCAATCAGCCCCAGCATTTT
CASSQGRSSNQPQHF
>NA|NA|TRBJ2-1|TRBV20-1
TGCAGTGCTAGAGAGGCGGCCGGACAGTACAATGAGCAGTTCTTC
CSAREAAGQYNEQFF
>NA|few|TRBJ2-5|TRBV7-2
TGTGCCAGCAGCTCCGGGACCACCCTTAGTCCCCAGTACTTC
CASSSGTTLSPQYF
>NA|once|TRBJ2-7|TRBV19
TGTGCCACCTCCCCGGGGATGACTGGCTACGAGCAGTACTTC
CATSPGMTGYEQYF
>NA|many|TRBJ1-5|TRBV2
TGTGCCAGCAGTTTTAGTGCGAATCAGCCCCAGCATTTT
CASSFSANQPQHF
>NA|NA|TRBJ2-2|TRBV20-1
TGCAGTGCTATTAACACCGGGGAGCTGTTTTTT
CSAINTGELFF
>TRBD1|NA|TRBJ1-6|TRBV14
TGTGCCAGCAGTTTGAGCAGGGGGAATTCACCCCTCCACTTT
CASSLSRGNSPLHF
>TRBD1|NA|TRBJ2-1|TRBV20-1
TGCAGTGCTAGACGAGACAGGGGGCGAAATGAGCAGTTCTTC
CSARRDRGRNEQFF
>NA|NA|TRBJ2-5|TRBV7-9
TGTGCCAGCAGCTTACACCAGGGCCATGAGACCCAGTACTTC
CASSLHQGHETQYF
>NA|NA|TRBJ2-4|TRBV3-1
TGTGCCAGCAGCCCCAGCCTAGGGACCAAAAACATTCAGTACTTC
CASSPSLGTKNIQYF
>NA|once|TRBJ2-3|TRBV5-1
TGCGCCAGCAGGTTAGCGGTTGGGAGCGCAGATACGCAGTATTTT
CASRLAVGSADTQYF
>NA|NA|TRBJ2-3|TRBV7-2
TGTGCCAGCAGCTTATCGGCCGCCGTGTGGTTGGATACGCAGTATTTT
CASSLSAAVWLDTQYF
>NA|NA|TRBJ2-7|TRBV7-3
TGTGCCAGCCAGACGGGAAGTTACGAGCAGTACTTC
CASQTGSYEQYF
>NA|NA|TRBJ1-1|TRBV12-3/TRBV12-4
TGTGCCAGCAGTTTTGGGGGGATGAACACTGAAGCTTTCTTT
CASSFGGMNTEAFF
>NA|NA|TRBJ2-5|TRBV7-2
TGTGCCAGCAGCTTAGCTCGGACGGAACAAGAGACCCAGTACTTC
CASSLARTEQETQYF
>NA|few|TRBJ1-1|TRBV7-2
TGTGCCAGCAGCTTAGACTCAGGGACGTCAAACACTGAAGCTTTCTTT
CASSLDSGTSNTEAFF
>NA|once|TRBJ1-5|TRBV7-2
TGTGCCAGCACCTTAGGGGGTGAGCCCCAGCATTTT
CASTLGGEPQHF
>TRBD1|many|TRBJ1-1|TRBV4-2
TGTGCCAGCAGCCAACTTTCCGGGACAGCAGCCACTGAAGCTTTCTTT
CASSQLSGTAATEAFF
>NA|NA|TRBJ1-5|TRBV10-3
TGTGCCATCAGTCCAGTCAATCAGCCCCAGCATTTT
CAISPVNQPQHF
>NA|many|TRBJ2-3|TRBV7-9
TGTGCCAGCAGCTTAGCCCGTAGCGAGCCCACTAGCACAGATACGCAGTATTTT
CASSLARSEPTSTDTQYF
>NA|few|TRBJ2-7|TRBV24-1
TGTGCCACCAGTGAGTCGGGATTGGGCGAGCAGTACTTC
CATSESGLGEQYF
>NA|NA|TRBJ1-6|TRBV10-3
TGTGCCATCAGTGAAAATCCCGGGGCAAGTTCACCCCTCCACTTT
CAISENPGASSPLHF
>TRBD1|NA|TRBJ1-5|TRBV24-1
TGTGCCACCAGTGATTCAGGGGGGCCTAATTTCGTTCAGCCCCAGCATTTT
CATSDSGGPNFVQPQHF
>NA|NA|TRBJ1-3|TRBV7-9
TGTGCCAGCAGCCGCATGCTGACGGACTCTGGAAACACCATATATTTT
CASSRMLTDSGNTIYF
>NA|NA|TRBJ2-2|TRBV20-1
TGCAGTGCAACCCAGGGCACCGGGGAGCTGTTTTTT
CSATQGTGELFF
>NA|once|TRBJ2-3|TRBV24-1
TGTGCCACCGCCCCCCAGGGGACGGCTACGGATACGCAGTATTTT
CATAPQGTATDTQYF
>NA|few|TRBJ2-7|TRBV19
TGTGCCAGTAGTGGAATTCAGGGATTGATCTACGAGCAGTACTTC
CASSGIQGLIYEQYF
>NA|once|TRBJ1-2|TRBV29-1
TGCAGCGTGGAAGGAACAGGGAACTATGGCTACACCTTC
CSVEGTGNYGYTF
>TRBD1|NA|TRBJ2-7|TRBV12-3/TRBV12-4
TGTGCCAGCAGTTCGACAGGGGACATTGGTAGCGAGCAGTACTTC
CASSSTGDIGSEQYF
>NA|many|TRBJ1-5|TRBV6-2/TRBV6-3
TGTGCCAGCAGTCAGGCGATCAATCAGCCCCAGCATTTT
CASSQAINQPQHF
>NA|NA|TRBJ2-2|TRBV24-1
TGTGCCACCAGTGACCCCCAGACAGGGAACACCGGGGAGCTGTTTTTT
CATSDPQTGNTGELFF
>NA|NA|TRBJ2-5|TRBV7-9
TGTGCCAGCAGCGCCGACGAAGAGACCCAGTACTTC
CASSADEETQYF
>NA|few|TRBJ1-1|TRBV10-3
TGTGCCATCAGTGAGTCAGCCCCCGGGGGGTTTGCTTTCTTT
CAISESAPGGFAFF
>NA|NA|TRBJ1-5|TRBV5-4
TGTGCCAGCAGCTTGAAGGGAGTTGGAAGCAATCAGCCCCAGCATTTT
CASSLKGVGSNQPQHF
>TRBD1|many|TRBJ2-1|TRBV29-1
TGCAGCTTTTTCTGGGCAGGGACAGGGGGCAATGAGCAGTTCTTC
CSFFWAGTGGNEQFF
>NA|NA|TRBJ1-5|TRBV7-3
TGTGCCAGCAGCATATTGGGTACAGGGACCGGTCAGCCCCAGCATTTT
CASSILGTGTGQPQHF
>NA|NA|TRBJ1-2|TRBV24-1
TGTGCCACCAGTGATGGGATAGGAGGCTACACCTTC
CATSDGIGGYTF
>TRBD2|NA|TRBJ2-7|TRBV7-8
TGTGCCAGCAGCTTGCGACTAGCCAGGAACGAGCAGTACTTC
CASSLRLARNEQYF